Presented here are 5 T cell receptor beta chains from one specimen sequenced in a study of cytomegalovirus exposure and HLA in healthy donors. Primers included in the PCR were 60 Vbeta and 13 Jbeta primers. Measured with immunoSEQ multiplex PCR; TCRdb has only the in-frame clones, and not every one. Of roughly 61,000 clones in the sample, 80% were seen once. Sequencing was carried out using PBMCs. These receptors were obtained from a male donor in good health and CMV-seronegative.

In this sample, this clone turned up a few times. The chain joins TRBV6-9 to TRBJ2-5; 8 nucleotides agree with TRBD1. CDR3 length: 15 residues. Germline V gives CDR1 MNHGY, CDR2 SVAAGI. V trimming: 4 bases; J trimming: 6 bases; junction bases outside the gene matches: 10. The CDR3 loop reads CASSFTGGFRKTQYF. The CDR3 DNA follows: TGTGCCAGCAGTTTTACAGGGGGTTTTAGAAAGACCCAGTACTTC.

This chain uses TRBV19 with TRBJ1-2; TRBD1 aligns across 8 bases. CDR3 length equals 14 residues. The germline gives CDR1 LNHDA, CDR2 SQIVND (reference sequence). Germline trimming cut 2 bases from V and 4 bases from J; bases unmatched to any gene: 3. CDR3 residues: CASSILDRAYGYTF. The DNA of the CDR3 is TGTGCCAGTAGTATACTGGACAGGGCCTATGGCTACACCTTC.

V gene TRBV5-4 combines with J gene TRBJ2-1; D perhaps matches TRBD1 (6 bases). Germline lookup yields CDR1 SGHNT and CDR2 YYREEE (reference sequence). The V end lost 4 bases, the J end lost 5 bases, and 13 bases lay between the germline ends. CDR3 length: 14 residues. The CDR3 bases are TGTGCCAGCAGCGGGAAGACAGGCCACAATGAGCAGTTCTTC. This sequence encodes CASSGKTGHNEQFF. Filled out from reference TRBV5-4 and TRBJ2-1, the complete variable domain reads ETGVTQSPTHLIKTRGQQVTLRCSSQSGHNTVSWYQQALGQGPQFIFQYYREEENGRGNFPPRFSGLQFPNYSSELNVNALELDDSALYLCASSGKTGHNEQFFGPGTRLTVL.

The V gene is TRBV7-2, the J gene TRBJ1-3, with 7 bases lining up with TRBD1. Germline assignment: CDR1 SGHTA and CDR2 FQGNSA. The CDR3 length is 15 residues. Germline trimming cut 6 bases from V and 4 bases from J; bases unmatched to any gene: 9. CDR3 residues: CASRRDRVQGNTIYF. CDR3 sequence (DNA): TGTGCCAGCAGACGAGACAGGGTACAAGGAAACACCATATATTTT.

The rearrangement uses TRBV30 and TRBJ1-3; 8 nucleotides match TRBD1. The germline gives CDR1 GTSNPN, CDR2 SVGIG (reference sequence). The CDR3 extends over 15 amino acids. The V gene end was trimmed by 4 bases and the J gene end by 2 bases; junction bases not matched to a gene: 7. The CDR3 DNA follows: TGTGCCTGGAAACTACAGGGGGGCACTGGAAACACCATATATTTT. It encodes CAWKLQGGTGNTIYF. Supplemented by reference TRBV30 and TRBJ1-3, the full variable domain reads SQTIHQWPATLVQPVGSPLSLECTVEGTSNPNLYWYRQAAGRGLQLLFYSVGIGQISSEVPQNLSASRPQDRQFILSSKKLLLSDSGFYLCAWKLQGGTGNTIYFGEGSWLTVV.